Below, one TCR beta chain is given with its context. Its target is not known. Profiled with immunoSEQ multiplex PCR; TCRdb holds only in-frame clones, not every one. The table shows about 140,000 clones, with about 92% occurring only once. V shed 4 bases and J 5 bases; nucleotides not matched to a gene: 4. Germline values: CDR1 MNHEY, CDR2 SMNVEV (reference sequence). The CDR3 runs 13 residues. This specimen comes from a study of T cell responses to AZD1222 COVID-19 vaccine. Study-level findings and limits: Reportedly, nearly half the spike-specific TCRs target unmutated variant regions. Mostly white British, mostly female donors; authors suggested clonal diversity may be underestimated. Every sample of the repertoires postdated the peak T cell response.

The receptor was isolated from an adult in good health. V gene TRBV27 combines with J gene TRBJ2-7; 8 bases map to TRBD1. Source: peripheral blood, taken on day 0 of MenACWY control vaccination. This CDR3 reads CASSSRTGNEQYF. In nucleotides, the CDR3 is TGTGCCAGCAGTTCCCGGACAGGGAACGAGCAGTACTTC.